These T cell receptor beta chains were read from a single sample in a study of cytomegalovirus exposure and HLA in healthy donors. TCRdb's table, derived via immunoSEQ multiplex PCR, lists solely in-frame clones and lacks some. The data hold roughly 190,000 clones, with over 60% observed a single time. The specimen sequenced was PBMCs. The receptor source for this set is a woman aged 30 to 39 in good health and CMV-seropositive. Both conserved end residues are part of each CDR3. The D gene is left open where the match is weak. Only part of the rows carry a size: once, few, many, or a class if the clone is expanded.

v_call	d_call	clone_size	j_call	cdr3_aa	cdr3_nt
TRBV19	TRBD1	NA	TRBJ1-5	CASSMRDSWNQPQHF	TGTGCCAGTAGTATGAGGGACAGCTGGAATCAGCCCCAGCATTTT
TRBV4-2	NA	NA	TRBJ2-1	CASSQDVARTLPANEQFF	TGTGCCAGCAGCCAAGACGTAGCAAGGACTCTTCCCGCCAATGAGCAGTTCTTC
TRBV7-9	TRBD2	NA	TRBJ2-1	CASSSVAGTSYEQFF	TGTGCCAGCAGTTCAGTAGCCGGGACTAGTTATGAGCAGTTCTTC
TRBV19	NA	NA	TRBJ1-5	CASSMAVRAYSNQPQHF	TGTGCCAGTAGTATGGCCGTCAGGGCTTATAGCAATCAGCCCCAGCATTTT
TRBV21-1	NA	NA	TRBJ2-3	CASRTGVVDTQYF	TGTGCCAGCAGGACGGGGGTTGTGGATACGCAGTATTTT
TRBV10-3	TRBD2	NA	TRBJ2-2	CAISESKTSNTGELFF	TGTGCCATCAGTGAGTCTAAGACTAGCAACACCGGGGAGCTGTTTTTT
TRBV5-1	TRBD2	few	TRBJ2-1	CASSSWTSGRGKDEQFF	TGCGCCAGCAGCTCCTGGACTAGCGGGAGGGGTAAAGATGAGCAGTTCTTC
TRBV5-4	TRBD2	NA	TRBJ2-2	CASSLPSGRGTGELFF	TGTGCCAGCAGCTTGCCTAGCGGGAGGGGCACCGGGGAGCTGTTTTTT
TRBV18	TRBD1	NA	TRBJ1-2	CASSPQTGGNYGYTF	TGTGCCAGCTCACCTCAAACAGGGGGTAACTATGGCTACACCTTC
TRBV7-7	NA	NA	TRBJ1-1	CASTLQEHSEAFF	TGTGCCAGCACCCTACAGGAGCATAGTGAAGCTTTCTTT
TRBV30	TRBD2	NA	TRBJ2-1	CASNSRGAGGLSSYNEQFF	TGTGCCTCAAACTCTCGAGGCGCGGGAGGTCTAAGCTCCTACAATGAGCAGTTCTTC
TRBV7-2	TRBD2	NA	TRBJ2-7	CASSLTSGAYEQYF	TGTGCCAGCAGCTTGACTAGCGGAGCCTACGAGCAGTACTTC
TRBV7-6	TRBD2	NA	TRBJ2-1	CASSPRGTSGYNEQFF	TGTGCCAGCAGCCCCAGGGGGACTAGCGGTTACAATGAGCAGTTCTTC
TRBV15	NA	NA	TRBJ2-7	CATSVGTYEEQYF	TGTGCCACCTCCGTGGGCACTTATGAGGAGCAGTACTTC
TRBV5-1	NA	once	TRBJ2-5	CASSLGVRETQYF	TGCGCCAGCAGCTTGGGTGTCCGGGAGACCCAGTACTTC
TRBV7-9	TRBD2	NA	TRBJ2-7	CASSQDGTSGAYEQYF	TGTGCCAGCAGCCAAGACGGGACTAGCGGAGCCTACGAGCAGTACTTC
TRBV30	NA	NA	TRBJ1-6	CAWRGIQPSSYNSPLHF	TGTGCCTGGAGAGGTATACAGCCGAGCTCCTATAATTCACCCCTCCACTTT
TRBV18	NA	NA	TRBJ1-1	CASSPARAGTRGTEAFF	TGTGCCAGCTCACCGGCCAGGGCGGGGACCCGTGGGACTGAAGCTTTCTTT
TRBV2	NA	NA	TRBJ1-1	CASSEGTVNTEAFF	TGTGCCAGCAGTGAAGGGACAGTTAACACTGAAGCTTTCTTT
TRBV7-2	NA	few	TRBJ1-2	CASGGSGFYGYTF	TGTGCCAGCGGCGGGTCCGGGTTCTATGGCTACACCTTC
TRBV5-4	NA	few	TRBJ2-3	CASSTDTDTQYF	TGTGCCAGCAGCACAGACACAGATACGCAGTATTTT
TRBV30	NA	NA	TRBJ2-1	CAWRQQGWNEQFF	TGTGCCTGGAGGCAACAGGGCTGGAATGAGCAGTTCTTC
TRBV18	NA	NA	TRBJ1-5	CASSPGGDQPQHF	TGTGCCAGCTCACCAGGAGGAGATCAGCCCCAGCATTTT
TRBV29-1	TRBD1	few	TRBJ2-5	CSVVPTGVVETQYF	TGCAGCGTCGTTCCGACAGGGGTAGTAGAGACCCAGTACTTC
TRBV6-1	NA	NA	TRBJ2-7	CASSPSGTLYYEQYF	TGTGCCAGCAGTCCTTCCGGGACACTATACTACGAGCAGTACTTC
TRBV30	NA	NA	TRBJ1-2	CAWSPETGYTF	TGTGCCTGGAGTCCCGAAACAGGCTACACCTTC
TRBV16	NA	once	TRBJ2-7	CASSQTGSTALGQYF	TGTGCCAGCAGCCAAACCGGGTCTACCGCCTTAGGGCAGTACTTC
TRBV4-2	TRBD1	NA	TRBJ2-7	CASTGTGGYEQYF	TGTGCCAGCACCGGGACAGGGGGCTACGAGCAGTACTTC
TRBV29-1	NA	once	TRBJ2-7	CSVHLRGAYEQYF	TGCAGCGTCCACCTCAGGGGGGCCTACGAGCAGTACTTC